The present entry profiles one T cell receptor beta chain with its context. Its specific antigen is unknown. There are no base qualities to consult, and no much larger clone falls within one base. This entry is derived from a study of blood T cell repertoires in COVID-19 (dated by TCRdb to 2018 to 2021). For the wider study: Samples from collaborators originated in the United States, Italy and Spain and spanned both the acute and convalescent phases of COVID-19. The material from the prospective study consisted of cDNA or gDNA derived from T cells, B-cell-depleted T cells, or PBMCs. Deeply sampled blood TCRbeta repertoires from subjects exposed to, actively infected with, or recovered from COVID-19 were included in the dataset. The repertoires were made available in a free public database intended to serve as a resource for research on the immune response to SARS-CoV-2. The samples were drawn from two sources: the first 160 participants of the ongoing ImmuneRACE study, and some 1,300 subjects contributed by 6 global collaborators. Sample metadata almost always included a de-identified subject ID, COVID-19 status, age in years and sex. Where HLA class I and class II types were available, the types were taken from metadata supplied by the sample provider, not from assay-based typing.

What the work shows at the level of the full study, not this receptor alone: The amount of clinical and demographic metadata varied by source and participant and was provided uncurated.

TCRbeta CDR3 regions were amplified from genomic DNA using the immunoSEQ Assay, a bias-controlled multiplex PCR. The authors' pipeline ran thus. Nucleated cell counts per sample were estimated from amplification of reference gene primers within the assay. To quantify the absolute abundance of each unique TCRbeta CDR3 rearrangement, sequence reads were collapsed and filtered. Productive Simpson clonality was computed per sample as the square root of Simpson's diversity index over productive rearrangements. Here the immuneACCESS table is served through TCRdb, limited to in-frame sequences with V and J called. Missing clones are a known gap in these copies; in checked studies unresolved V genes cover under half, and the rest lacks a known reason. D and trimming were read from the DNA, whereas the V and J calls and clone size are those reported in that table. The sample table holds a few hundred thousand clones, of which about 88% were seen once. Around 3% of the sample is in the top ten clones.

Another Seattle source contributed samples from volunteer blood donors who had recovered from COVID-19. Each collaborating institution followed its own protocols to collect whole blood in K2EDTA tubes. For TCRbeta analysis, collaborator samples were shipped as frozen whole blood, as isolated PBMCs, or as DNA extracted from either sample type. The V and J ends are trimmed by 2 bases and 9 bases, leaving 8 bases between them. The germline V gene encodes CDR1 KGHSH and CDR2 LQKENI. From the cysteine through the phenylalanine, the CDR3 covers 12 amino acids. Only the CDR3 DNA stays, 36 bases, in frame from base 1.

Sequenced material: peripheral blood. The clonotype originates from a man between 50 and 59 years old who had recovered from COVID-19. This chain joins TRBV18 to TRBJ2-1; TRBD1 is a weak D gene call, 6 bases matching. Here the CDR3 is given as CASSPTGSEQFF. The DNA reads as follows: TGTGCCAGCTCACCAACAGGGAGTGAGCAGTTCTTC. Reference TRBV18 and TRBJ2-1 genes cover what lies past the CDR3, so the full variable domain is NAGVMQNPRHLVRRRGQEARLRCSPMKGHSHVYWYRQLPEEGLKFMVYLQKENIIDESGMPKERFSAEFPKEGPSILRIQQVVRGDSAAYFCASSPTGSEQFFGPGTRLTVL.